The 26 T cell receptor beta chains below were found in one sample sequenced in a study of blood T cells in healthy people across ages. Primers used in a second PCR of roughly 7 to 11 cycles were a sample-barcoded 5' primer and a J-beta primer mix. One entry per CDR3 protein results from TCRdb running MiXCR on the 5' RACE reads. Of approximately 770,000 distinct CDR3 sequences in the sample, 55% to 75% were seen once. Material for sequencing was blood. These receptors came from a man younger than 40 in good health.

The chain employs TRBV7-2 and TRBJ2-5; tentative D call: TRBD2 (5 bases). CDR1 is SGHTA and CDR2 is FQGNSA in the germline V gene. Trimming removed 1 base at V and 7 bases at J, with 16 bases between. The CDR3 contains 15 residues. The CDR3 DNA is TGTGCCAGCAGCTTAGATTCTGCCCTCGAGGGGACCCAGTACTTC. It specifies CASSLDSALEGTQYF.

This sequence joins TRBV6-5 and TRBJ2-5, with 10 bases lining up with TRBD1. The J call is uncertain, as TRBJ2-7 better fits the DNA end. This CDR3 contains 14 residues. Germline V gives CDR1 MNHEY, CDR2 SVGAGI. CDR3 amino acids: CASRRGTGAYEQYF. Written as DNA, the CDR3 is TGTGCCAGCCGGAGAGGGACAGGGGCCTACGAGCAGTACTTC.

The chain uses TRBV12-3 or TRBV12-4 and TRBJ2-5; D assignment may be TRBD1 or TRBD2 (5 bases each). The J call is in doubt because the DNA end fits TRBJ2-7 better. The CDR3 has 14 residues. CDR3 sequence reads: CASRRTSGGDEQYF. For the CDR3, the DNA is TGTGCCAGCAGGCGGACCAGTGGGGGAGACGAGCAGTACTTC.

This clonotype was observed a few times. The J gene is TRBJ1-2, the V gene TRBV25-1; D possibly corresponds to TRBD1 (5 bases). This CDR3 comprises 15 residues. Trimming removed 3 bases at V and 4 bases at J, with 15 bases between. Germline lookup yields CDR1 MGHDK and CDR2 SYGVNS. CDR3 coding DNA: TGTGCCAGCAGTGAGACAATGGGACGGAGCTATGGCTACACCTTC. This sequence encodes CASSETMGRSYGYTF.

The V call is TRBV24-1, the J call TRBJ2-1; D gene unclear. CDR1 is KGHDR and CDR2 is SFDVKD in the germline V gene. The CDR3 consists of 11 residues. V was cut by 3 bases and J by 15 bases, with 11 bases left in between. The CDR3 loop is CATSDTRHSFF. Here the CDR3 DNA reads TGTGCCACCAGTGATACCCGACATTCGTTCTTC.

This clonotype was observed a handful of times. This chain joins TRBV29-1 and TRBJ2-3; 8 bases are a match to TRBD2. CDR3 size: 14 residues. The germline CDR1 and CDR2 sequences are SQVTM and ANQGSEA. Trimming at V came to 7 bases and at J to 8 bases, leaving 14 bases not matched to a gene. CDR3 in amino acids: CSGRLAWGLGTQYF. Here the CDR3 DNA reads TGCAGCGGCAGACTAGCGTGGGGTTTGGGTACGCAGTATTTT.

CDR3 residues: CASSSLLSGGADNEQFF. The CDR3 DNA sequence: TGTGCCAGCAGTTCCCTCCTAAGCGGGGGGGCCGACAATGAGCAGTTCTTC. The chain has TRBV27 and TRBJ2-1; 10 bases line up with TRBD2. The germline V gene encodes CDR1 MNHEY and CDR2 SMNVEV (reference sequence). The CDR3 sequence is 17 residues long. The V segment lost 4 bases and the J segment 5 bases; nucleotides outside the gene matches: 11.

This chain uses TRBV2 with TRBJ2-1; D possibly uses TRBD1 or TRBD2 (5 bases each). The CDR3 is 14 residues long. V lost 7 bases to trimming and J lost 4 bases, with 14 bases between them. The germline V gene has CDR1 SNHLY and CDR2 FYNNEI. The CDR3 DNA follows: TGTGCCAGCACCCCCGTGGGGGTTTACAATGAGCAGTTCTTC. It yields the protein CASTPVGVYNEQFF.

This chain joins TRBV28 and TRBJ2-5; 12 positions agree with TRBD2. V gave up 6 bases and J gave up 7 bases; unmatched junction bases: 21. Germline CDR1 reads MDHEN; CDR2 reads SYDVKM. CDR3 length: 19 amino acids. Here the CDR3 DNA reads TGTGCCAGCAGACCGACAGGGACCGGGACTAGCGGGCTCGGGTGGACCCAGTACTTC. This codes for CASRPTGTGTSGLGWTQYF.

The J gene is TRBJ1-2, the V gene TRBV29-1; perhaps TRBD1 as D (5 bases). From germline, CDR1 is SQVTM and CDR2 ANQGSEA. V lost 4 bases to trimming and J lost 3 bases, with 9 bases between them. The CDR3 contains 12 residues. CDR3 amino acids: CSVGDSDYGYTF. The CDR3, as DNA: TGCAGCGTTGGTGACAGCGACTATGGCTACACCTTC.

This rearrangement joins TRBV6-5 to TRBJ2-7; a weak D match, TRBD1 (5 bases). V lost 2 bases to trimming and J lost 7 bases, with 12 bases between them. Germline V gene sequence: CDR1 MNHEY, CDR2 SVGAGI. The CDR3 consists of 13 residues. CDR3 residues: CASSYTPGQEQYF. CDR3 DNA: TGTGCCAGCAGTTACACCCCAGGGCAGGAGCAGTACTTC.

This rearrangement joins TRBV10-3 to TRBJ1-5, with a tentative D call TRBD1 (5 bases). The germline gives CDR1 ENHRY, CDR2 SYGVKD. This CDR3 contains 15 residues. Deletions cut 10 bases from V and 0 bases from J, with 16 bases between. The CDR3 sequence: CATRPRENSNQPQHF. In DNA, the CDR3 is TGTGCCACAAGGCCCAGGGAAAATAGCAATCAGCCCCAGCATTTT.

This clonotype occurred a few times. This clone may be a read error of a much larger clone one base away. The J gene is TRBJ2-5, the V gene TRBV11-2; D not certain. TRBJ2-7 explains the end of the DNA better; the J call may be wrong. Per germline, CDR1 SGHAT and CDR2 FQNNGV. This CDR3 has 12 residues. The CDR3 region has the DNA TGTGCCAGCAGCTTAGGGTCCTTCGAGCAGTACTTC. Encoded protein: CASSLGSFEQYF.

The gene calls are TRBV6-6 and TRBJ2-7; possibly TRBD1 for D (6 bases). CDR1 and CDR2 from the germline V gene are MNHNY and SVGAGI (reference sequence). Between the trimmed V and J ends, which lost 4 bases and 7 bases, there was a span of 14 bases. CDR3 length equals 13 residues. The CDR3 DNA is TGTGCCAGCAGTTCAGACAGGCCGGGTGAGCAGTACTTC. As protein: CASSSDRPGEQYF.

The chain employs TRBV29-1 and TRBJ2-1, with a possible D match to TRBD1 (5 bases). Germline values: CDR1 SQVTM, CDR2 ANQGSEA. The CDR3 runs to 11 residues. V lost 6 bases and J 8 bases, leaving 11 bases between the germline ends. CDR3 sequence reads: CSVDSTDEQFF. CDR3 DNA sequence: TGCAGCGTAGACAGCACGGATGAGCAGTTCTTC.

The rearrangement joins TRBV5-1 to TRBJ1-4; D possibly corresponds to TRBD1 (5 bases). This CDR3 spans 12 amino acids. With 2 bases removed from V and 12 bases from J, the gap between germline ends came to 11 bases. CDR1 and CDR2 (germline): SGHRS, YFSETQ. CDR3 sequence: CASSFAGGQLFF. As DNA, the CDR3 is TGCGCCAGCAGCTTTGCCGGGGGACAACTGTTTTTT.

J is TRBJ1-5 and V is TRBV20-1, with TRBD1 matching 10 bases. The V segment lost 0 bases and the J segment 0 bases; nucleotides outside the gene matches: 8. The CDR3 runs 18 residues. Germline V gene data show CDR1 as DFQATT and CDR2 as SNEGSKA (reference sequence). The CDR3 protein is CSARDGQGDIGSNQPQHF. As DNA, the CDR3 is TGCAGTGCTAGAGATGGACAGGGGGATATTGGTAGCAATCAGCCCCAGCATTTT.

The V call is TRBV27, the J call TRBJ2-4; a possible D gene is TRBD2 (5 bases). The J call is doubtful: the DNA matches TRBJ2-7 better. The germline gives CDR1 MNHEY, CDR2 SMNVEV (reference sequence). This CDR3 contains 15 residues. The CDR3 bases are TGTGCCAGCAGTTTAGGGAGTAGAGGGAAAGACGAGCAGTACTTC. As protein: CASSLGSRGKDEQYF.

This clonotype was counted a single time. The CDR3 nucleotides read TGCAGTGCTAGAGACCCCCAGGGGGCCGAGCAGTACTTC. It encodes CSARDPQGAEQYF. This chain connects TRBV20-1 to TRBJ2-7, with 8 bases fitting TRBD1. V dropped 0 bases and J dropped 6; count of bases not matched to a gene: 4. Germline-derived CDR1 and CDR2 are DFQATT and SNEGSKA (reference sequence). This CDR3 is 13 amino acids long.

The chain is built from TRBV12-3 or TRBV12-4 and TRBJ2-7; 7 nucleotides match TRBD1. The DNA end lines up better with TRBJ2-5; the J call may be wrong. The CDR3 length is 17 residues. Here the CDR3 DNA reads TGTGCCAGCAGTTTTGGACCCTTGACAGGGCCAGGGGAGACCCAGTACTTC. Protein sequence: CASSFGPLTGPGETQYF.

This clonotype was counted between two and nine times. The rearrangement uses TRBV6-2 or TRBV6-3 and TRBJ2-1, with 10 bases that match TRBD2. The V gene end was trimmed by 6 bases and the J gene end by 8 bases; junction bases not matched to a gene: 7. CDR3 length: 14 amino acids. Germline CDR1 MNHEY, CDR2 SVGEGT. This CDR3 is CASRPPGLAYEQFF. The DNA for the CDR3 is TGTGCCAGCAGACCCCCGGGACTAGCGTATGAGCAGTTCTTC.

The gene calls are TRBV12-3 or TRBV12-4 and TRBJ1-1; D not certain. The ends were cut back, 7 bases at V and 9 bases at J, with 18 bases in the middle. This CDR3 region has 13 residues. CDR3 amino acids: CASTQEADTKAFF. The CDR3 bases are TGTGCCAGCACCCAAGAGGCAGACACAAAAGCTTTCTTT.

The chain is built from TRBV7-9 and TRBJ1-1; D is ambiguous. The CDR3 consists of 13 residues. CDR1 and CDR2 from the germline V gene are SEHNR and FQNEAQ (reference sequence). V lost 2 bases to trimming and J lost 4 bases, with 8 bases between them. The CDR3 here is CASSLNGFTEAFF. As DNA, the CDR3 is TGTGCCAGCAGCTTAAACGGGTTCACTGAAGCTTTCTTT.

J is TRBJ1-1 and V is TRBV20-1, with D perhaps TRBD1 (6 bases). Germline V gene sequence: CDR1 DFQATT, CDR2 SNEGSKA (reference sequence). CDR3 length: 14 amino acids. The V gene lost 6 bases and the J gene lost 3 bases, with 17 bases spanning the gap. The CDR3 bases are TGCAGTGCGCCCTCACAGGGCTGGGACACTGAAGCTTTCTTT. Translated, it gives CSAPSQGWDTEAFF.

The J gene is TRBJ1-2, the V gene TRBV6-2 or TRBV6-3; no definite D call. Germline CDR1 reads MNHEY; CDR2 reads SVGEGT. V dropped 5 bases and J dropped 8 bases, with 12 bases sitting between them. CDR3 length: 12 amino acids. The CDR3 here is CASSMLGHGYTF. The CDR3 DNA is TGTGCCAGCAGTATGCTCGGGCACGGCTACACCTTC.

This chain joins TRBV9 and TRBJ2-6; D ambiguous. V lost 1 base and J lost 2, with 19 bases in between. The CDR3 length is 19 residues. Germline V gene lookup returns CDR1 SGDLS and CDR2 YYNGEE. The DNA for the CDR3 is TGTGCCAGCAGCGTATCTCCCACAAAGGCGTACACTGGGGCCAACGTCCTGACTTTC. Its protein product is CASSVSPTKAYTGANVLTF.